The 8 T cell receptor beta chains in this list originate from one sample, sequenced in a study of T-cell memory formation after mild COVID-19. Using its own MiXCR run on the 5' RACE reads, TCRdb lists one record per CDR3 protein. The sample shows 300,000 to 350,000 distinct CDR3 sequences, less than 20% of them seen only once. Sequences were obtained from PBMCs or a T cell subset sorted from them (not recorded which). These TCRs come from a man between 18 and 35 years old who had mild COVID-19 (a few samples of this study predate the infection). Cell type and time point are not known.

This clonotype turned up a few times. The J gene is TRBJ1-6, the V gene TRBV15; no definite D call. The germline gives CDR1 LNHNV, CDR2 YYDKDF (reference sequence). The CDR3 totals 15 residues. Trimming pared 1 base from V and 7 bases from J, leaving 11 bases between. CDR3 DNA sequence: TGTGCCACCAGCAGAGCTGTCAGTATGAATTCACCCCTCCACTTT. The encoded protein is CATSRAVSMNSPLHF.

The V call is TRBV6-2 or TRBV6-3, the J call TRBJ2-2; D not certain. Germline V CDR1 and CDR2: MNHEY, SVGEGT. The CDR3 has 12 residues. Trimming stripped 3 bases from V and 6 bases from J, with 5 bases between. The CDR3 protein is CASSYIPGELFF. CDR3 DNA sequence: TGTGCCAGCAGTTATATCCCCGGGGAGCTGTTTTTT.

The chain has TRBV6-2 or TRBV6-3 and TRBJ2-4, with a weak D call TRBD1 (6 bases). This CDR3 has 15 residues. V lost 5 bases and J lost 1, with 12 bases in between. Germline V gives CDR1 MNHEY, CDR2 SVGEGT. CDR3 region: CASSPPGHAKNIQYF. Here the CDR3 DNA reads TGTGCCAGCAGTCCACCGGGACACGCCAAAAACATTCAGTACTTC.

This clonotype showed up just a few times. The chain joins TRBV29-1 to TRBJ2-3; 8 nucleotides align to TRBD2. The CDR3 consists of 13 residues. The V segment lost 1 base and the J segment 4 bases; nucleotides outside the gene matches: 1. Germline-derived CDR1 and CDR2 are SQVTM and ANQGSEA. The chain's CDR3 is CSVEGLAPDTQYF. The DNA of the CDR3 is TGCAGCGTTGAAGGACTAGCGCCAGATACGCAGTATTTT.

This clonotype was counted between two and nine times. The chain carries TRBV5-1 and TRBJ2-5, with 11 positions matching TRBD2. Germline V gene lookup returns CDR1 SGHRS and CDR2 YFSETQ. The CDR3 spans 16 residues. The junction had 12 bases not matched to a gene; V was cut back by 4 bases and J by 7 bases. The CDR3 DNA follows: TGCGCCAGCAGCCTAGGACTAGCGGGCCAAGGGATGACCCAGTACTTC. It codes for CASSLGLAGQGMTQYF.

There are a few counts of this clonotype. The V and J genes are TRBV4-3 and TRBJ1-1; D is ambiguous. V was shortened by 3 bases and J by 0 bases, with 8 bases between the two germline ends. The CDR3 loop spans 14 amino acids. The germline V gene has CDR1 LGHNA and CDR2 YSLEER. This CDR3 reads CASSQGDMNTEAFF. The DNA for the CDR3 is TGCGCCAGCAGCCAGGGCGACATGAACACTGAAGCTTTCTTT.

The chain recombines TRBV9 with TRBJ1-1; no clear D gene. The CDR3 extends over 16 amino acids. V was cut by 4 bases and J by 3 bases, with 19 bases left in between. CDR1 and CDR2 (germline): SGDLS, YYNGEE. This chain's CDR3 is CASSLGGGFTDTEAFF. CDR3 nucleotides: TGTGCCAGCAGCCTCGGAGGAGGGTTCACGGACACTGAAGCTTTCTTT.

J is TRBJ2-6 and V is TRBV4-3; D is undetermined. The germline V and J ends were trimmed by 4 bases and 0 bases, with 10 bases remaining between them. The V gene's germline CDR1 is LGHNA and CDR2 YSLEER. The CDR3 is 16 residues long. CDR3 sequence reads: CASSPPAVSGANVLTF. DNA for the CDR3: TGCGCCAGCAGCCCCCCGGCTGTCTCTGGGGCCAACGTCCTGACTTTC.